These T cell receptor beta chains were read from a single sample in a study of CD8+ T cells in alopecia areata. Profiling relied on immunoSEQ multiplex PCR, and the TCRdb table lists in-frame clones only, not all of them. The sample holds a few hundred thousand clones, around two thirds seen once. The sequencing used CD4+ T cells sorted from blood, collected at week 0. The receptors here all came from a human donor with alopecia areata. The CDR3 runs from the conserved cysteine through the conserved F or W. A D gene is named only where the DNA matches it firmly. Size is stated for part of the rows, as once, few or many counts, or as a class when the clone is expanded.

clone size	V gene	J gene	D gene	CDR3 protein	CDR3 DNA
.	TRBV29-1	TRBJ2-3	.	CSVEAGGTDTQYF	TGCAGCGTTGAAGCAGGGGGCACAGATACGCAGTATTTT
few	TRBV10-3	TRBJ1-4	.	CAISVGLGTGEKLFF	TGTGCCATCAGTGTGGGATTGGGGACTGGCGAAAAACTGTTTTTT
.	TRBV7-2	TRBJ1-1	TRBD1	CASSAGQGWGEAFF	TGTGCCAGCAGCGCGGGACAGGGGTGGGGTGAAGCTTTCTTT
few	TRBV2	TRBJ1-1	TRBD1	CASTRTGMNTEAFF	TGTGCCAGCACGCGGACAGGGATGAACACTGAAGCTTTCTTT
.	TRBV5-1	TRBJ1-2	TRBD1	CASSLGTGYGYTF	TGCGCCAGCAGCTTGGGGACAGGGTATGGCTACACCTTC
few	TRBV29-1	TRBJ2-1	TRBD2	CSAAGGQTKYNEQFF	TGCAGCGCTGCGGGGGGGCAAACGAAGTACAATGAGCAGTTCTTC
.	TRBV7-2	TRBJ2-5	TRBD1	CASSTNRGETQYF	TGTGCCAGCAGTACAAACAGGGGTGAGACCCAGTACTTC
.	TRBV7-2	TRBJ1-1	.	CASSLRDGLEAFF	TGTGCCAGCAGCTTAAGGGACGGGCTTGAAGCTTTCTTT
.	TRBV7-3	TRBJ2-5	.	CASSLTVQETQYF	TGTGCCAGCAGCTTAACCGTCCAAGAGACCCAGTACTTC
.	TRBV7-9	TRBJ1-2	.	CASRPGNYGYTF	TGTGCCAGCAGGCCCGGAAACTATGGCTACACCTTC
.	TRBV7-9	TRBJ2-2	TRBD2	CASGRAGANTGELFF	TGTGCCAGCGGGAGGGCAGGAGCGAACACCGGGGAGCTGTTTTTT
.	TRBV15	TRBJ2-3	.	CATTDSLVGFTDTQYF	TGTGCCACCACGGACAGCCTCGTGGGGTTCACAGATACGCAGTATTTT
few	TRBV10-3	TRBJ1-3	.	CAISEGYSGNTIYF	TGTGCCATCAGTGAAGGATATTCTGGAAACACCATATATTTT
.	TRBV30	TRBJ1-5	.	CAWSEGARTNQPQHF	TGTGCCTGGAGTGAGGGAGCTAGAACCAATCAGCCCCAGCATTTT
.	TRBV4-3	TRBJ2-1	TRBD1	CASSHTLDRDRNEQFF	TGCGCCAGCAGCCATACCCTTGACAGGGACAGGAATGAGCAGTTCTTC
.	TRBV11-2	TRBJ1-6	.	CASSLLETGSPLHF	TGTGCCAGCAGCTTACTAGAAACTGGTTCACCCCTCCACTTT
few	TRBV5-1	TRBJ1-1	.	CASSLVPNTEAFF	TGCGCCAGCAGCTTGGTCCCGAACACTGAAGCTTTCTTT
.	TRBV19	TRBJ2-5	.	CASSTVRTETQYF	TGTGCCAGTAGTACGGTGAGGACGGAGACCCAGTACTTC
.	TRBV2	TRBJ2-5	TRBD2	CASSPGLADGETQYF	TGTGCCAGCAGTCCGGGACTAGCGGATGGAGAGACCCAGTACTTC
few	TRBV30	TRBJ1-4	TRBD1	CAWSGQGGGKLFF	TGTGCCTGGTCAGGACAGGGAGGCGGAAAACTGTTTTTT
.	TRBV30	TRBJ1-4	.	CASTGLNEKLFF	TGTGCCTCCACAGGCCTTAATGAAAAACTGTTTTTT
few	TRBV29-1	TRBJ2-7	.	CSVEGRGVYEQYF	TGCAGCGTTGAAGGCAGGGGTGTATACGAGCAGTACTTC
.	TRBV5-1	TRBJ1-4	TRBD1	CASSGETGFRGKLFF	TGCGCCAGCAGCGGTGAGACAGGGTTCCGGGGAAAACTGTTTTTT
.	TRBV6-5	TRBJ2-7	.	CASTPRGSGAEQYF	TGTGCCAGCACCCCCAGGGGATCAGGGGCTGAGCAGTACTTC
few	TRBV18	TRBJ2-7	.	CASSPREGRSYEQYF	TGTGCCAGCTCACCACGTGAGGGCCGCTCCTACGAGCAGTACTTC
.	TRBV29-1	TRBJ2-5	.	CSVGRAETQYF	TGCAGCGTTGGACGGGCAGAGACCCAGTACTTC
.	TRBV29-1	TRBJ2-7	TRBD1	CSVEGASRGKNEQYF	TGCAGCGTTGAAGGGGCGAGCAGGGGGAAGAACGAGCAGTACTTC
.	TRBV2	TRBJ1-2	.	CASSPESGRVFGYTF	TGTGCCAGCAGTCCCGAAAGCGGCAGGGTCTTTGGCTACACCTTC
.	TRBV30	TRBJ1-2	.	CAWMGDGGYTF	TGTGCCTGGATGGGGGATGGCGGCTACACCTTC